The clone carrying this T cell receptor beta chain was observed a few times. V was cut by 5 bases and J by 4 bases, with 17 bases left in between. The germline CDR1 and CDR2 sequences are SGHTA and FQGNSA. The CDR3 totals 15 residues. These data come from a study of human T cells and chemical hapten exposure. About the research overall: Patch tests of 0.01% DPC on the upper back were read at 6 days.

Time point indicated: pre-sensitization, week 0. The treatment denotes: therapeutic diphenylcyclopropenone sensitization with weekly scalp DPC. Those who donated were patients with alopecia, 18 to 70 years of age, and suitable for DPC. In the library, unique molecular identifiers were attached to individual cDNA molecules. Each CDR3 protein gets one entry after TCRdb re-called the RACE reads with MiXCR. The data hold around 260,000 distinct CDR3 sequences, with about 9% observed a single time. The sequence was collected from a woman in her 40s with alopecia areata. Some clones in this sample may be carry-over from other donors' samples. The input for sequencing was whole blood, taken in connection with sensitization to the hapten diphenylcyclopropenone (DPC). J is TRBJ1-2 and V is TRBV7-2; tentatively, D is TRBD1 (6 bases). The CDR3 DNA reads as TGTGCCAGCAGCCCAGCGGGGCAGGGGTTCTATGGCTACACCTTC. Amino acid sequence: CASSPAGQGFYGYTF.